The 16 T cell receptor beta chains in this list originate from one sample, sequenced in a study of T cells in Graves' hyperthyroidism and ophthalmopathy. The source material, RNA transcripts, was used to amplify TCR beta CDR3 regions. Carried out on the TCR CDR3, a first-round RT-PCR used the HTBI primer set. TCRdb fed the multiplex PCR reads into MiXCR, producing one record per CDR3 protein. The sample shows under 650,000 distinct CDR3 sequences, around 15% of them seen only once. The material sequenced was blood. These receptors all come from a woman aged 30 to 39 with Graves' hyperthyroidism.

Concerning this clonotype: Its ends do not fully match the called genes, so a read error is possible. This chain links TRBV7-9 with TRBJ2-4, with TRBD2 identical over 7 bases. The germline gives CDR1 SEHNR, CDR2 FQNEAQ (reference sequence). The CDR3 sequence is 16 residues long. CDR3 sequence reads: CASSPAGRRTKNIQYF. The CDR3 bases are TGCGCCAGCAGCCCAGCGGGGAGAAGGACCAAAAACATTCAGTACTTC.

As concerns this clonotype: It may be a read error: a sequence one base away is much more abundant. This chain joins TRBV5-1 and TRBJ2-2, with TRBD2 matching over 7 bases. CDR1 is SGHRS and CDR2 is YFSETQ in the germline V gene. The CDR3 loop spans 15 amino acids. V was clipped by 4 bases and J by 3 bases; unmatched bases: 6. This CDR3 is CASSATSKDTGELFF. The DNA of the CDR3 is TGCGCCAGCAGCGCGACTAGCAAGGACACCGGGGAGCTGTTTTTT.

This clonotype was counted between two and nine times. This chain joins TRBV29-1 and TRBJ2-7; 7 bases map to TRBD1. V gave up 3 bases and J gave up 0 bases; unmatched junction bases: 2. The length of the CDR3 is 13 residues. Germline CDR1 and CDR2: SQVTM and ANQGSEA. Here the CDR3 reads CSVDRTGSYEQYF. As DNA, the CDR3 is TGCAGCGTTGACCGGACAGGCTCCTACGAGCAGTACTTC.

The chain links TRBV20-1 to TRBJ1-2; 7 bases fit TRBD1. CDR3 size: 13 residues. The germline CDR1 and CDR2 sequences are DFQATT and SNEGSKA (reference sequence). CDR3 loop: CSARPTGNSGYTF. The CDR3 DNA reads TGCAGCGCTCGTCCGACAGGGAATAGCGGCTACACCTTC.

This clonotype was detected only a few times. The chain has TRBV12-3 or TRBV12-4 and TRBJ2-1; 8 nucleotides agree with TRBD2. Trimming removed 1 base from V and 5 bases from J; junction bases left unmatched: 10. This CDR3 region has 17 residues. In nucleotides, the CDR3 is TGTGCCAGCAGTTTAGGAGCGGGAGCGATCGAAAACAATGAGCAGTTCTTC. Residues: CASSLGAGAIENNEQFF.

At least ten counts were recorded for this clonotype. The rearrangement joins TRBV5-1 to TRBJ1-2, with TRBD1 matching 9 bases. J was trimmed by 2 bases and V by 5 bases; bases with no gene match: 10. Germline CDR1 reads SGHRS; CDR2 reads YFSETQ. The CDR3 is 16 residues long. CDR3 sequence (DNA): TGCGCCAGCAGACCTGCCCGGGACAGGGAGAACTATGGCTACACCTTC. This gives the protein CASRPARDRENYGYTF.

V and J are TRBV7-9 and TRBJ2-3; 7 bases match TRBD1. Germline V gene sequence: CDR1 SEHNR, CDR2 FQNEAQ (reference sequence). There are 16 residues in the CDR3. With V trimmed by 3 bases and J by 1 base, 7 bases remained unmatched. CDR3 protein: CASSFTGVLGTDTQYF. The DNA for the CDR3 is TGTGCCAGCAGCTTCACAGGGGTCTTGGGCACAGATACGCAGTATTTT.

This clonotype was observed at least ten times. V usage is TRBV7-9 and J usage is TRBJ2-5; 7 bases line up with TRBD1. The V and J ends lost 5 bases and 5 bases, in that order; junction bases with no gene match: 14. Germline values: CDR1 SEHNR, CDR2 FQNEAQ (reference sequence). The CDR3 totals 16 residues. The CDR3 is CASSGRTGLLYETQYF. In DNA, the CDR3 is TGTGCCAGCAGCGGGCGGACAGGCCTCTTGTATGAGACCCAGTACTTC.

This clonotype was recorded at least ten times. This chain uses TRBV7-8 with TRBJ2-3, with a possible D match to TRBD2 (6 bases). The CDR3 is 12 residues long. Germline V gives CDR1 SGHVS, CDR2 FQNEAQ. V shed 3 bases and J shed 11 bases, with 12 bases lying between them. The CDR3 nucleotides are TGTGCCAGCAGCTTTAATCGGGAGAAGCAGTATTTT. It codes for CASSFNREKQYF.

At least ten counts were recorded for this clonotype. CDR3 sequence: CASSTQSGDTEAFF. For the CDR3, the DNA is TGTGCCAGCAGTACACAGTCGGGGGACACTGAAGCTTTCTTT. This sequence joins TRBV6-1 and TRBJ1-1, with D possibly TRBD1 on 5 matching bases. V lost 5 bases, J lost 3 bases, and 13 bases lay in between. CDR3 size: 14 residues. The germline V gene has CDR1 MNHNS and CDR2 SASEGT.

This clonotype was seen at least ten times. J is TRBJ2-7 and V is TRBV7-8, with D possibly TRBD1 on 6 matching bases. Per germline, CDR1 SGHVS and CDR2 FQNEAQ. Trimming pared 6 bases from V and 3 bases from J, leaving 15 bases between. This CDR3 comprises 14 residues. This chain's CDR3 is CASREEAGDYEQYF. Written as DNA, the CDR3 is TGTGCCAGCAGGGAAGAAGCAGGGGACTACGAGCAGTACTTC.

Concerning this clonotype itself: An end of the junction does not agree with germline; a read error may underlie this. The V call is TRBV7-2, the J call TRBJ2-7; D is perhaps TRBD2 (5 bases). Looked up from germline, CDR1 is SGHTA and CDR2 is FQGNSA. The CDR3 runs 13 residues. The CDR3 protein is CGSSLRGWDEQYF. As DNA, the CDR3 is TGTGGCAGCAGCTTGCGCGGGTGGGACGAGCAGTACTTC.

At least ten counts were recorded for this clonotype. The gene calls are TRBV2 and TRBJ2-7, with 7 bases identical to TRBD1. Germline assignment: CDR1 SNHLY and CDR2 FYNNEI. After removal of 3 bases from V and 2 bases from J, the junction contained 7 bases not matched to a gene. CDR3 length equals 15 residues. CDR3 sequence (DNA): TGTGCCAGCAGTGAGACCGGGACAGTGACCTACGAGCAGTACTTC. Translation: CASSETGTVTYEQYF.

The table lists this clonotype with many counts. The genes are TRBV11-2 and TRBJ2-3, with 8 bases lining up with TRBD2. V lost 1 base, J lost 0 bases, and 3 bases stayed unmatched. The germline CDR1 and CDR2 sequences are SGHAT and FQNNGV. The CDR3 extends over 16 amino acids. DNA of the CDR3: TGTGCCAGCAGCTTAGTAGGCGGGGGGAGCACAGATACGCAGTATTTT. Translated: CASSLVGGGSTDTQYF.

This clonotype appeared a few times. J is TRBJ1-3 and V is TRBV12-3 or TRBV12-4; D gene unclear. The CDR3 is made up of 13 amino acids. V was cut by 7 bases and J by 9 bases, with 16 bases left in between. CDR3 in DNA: TGTGCCAGCAATCTTGGGTGGTCCGGCACCATATATTTT. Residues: CASNLGWSGTIYF.

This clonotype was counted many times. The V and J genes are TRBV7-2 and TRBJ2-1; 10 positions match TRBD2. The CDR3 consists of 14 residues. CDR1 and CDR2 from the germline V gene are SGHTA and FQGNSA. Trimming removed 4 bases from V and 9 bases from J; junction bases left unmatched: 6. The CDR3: CASSSLAGGPEQFF. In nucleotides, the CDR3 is TGTGCCAGCAGCTCGTTAGCGGGAGGCCCTGAGCAGTTCTTC.